These 19 T cell receptor beta chains originate from one sample sequenced in a study of a mutant IDH1 vaccine in newly diagnosed glioma. Time point reported: week 47, end of study. The vaccine gave 300 ug of a 20-mer mutant IDH1 peptide subcutaneously per dose. Antigens of these TCRs are unknown. Measured with immunoSEQ multiplex PCR; TCRdb has only the in-frame clones, and not every one. The sample contains 20,000 to 30,000 clones, about 81% of which appear only once. The sample consisted of PBMCs, taken from a glioma patient whose treatment included an IDH1 peptide vaccine. The receptors were gathered from a man aged 35-49 years with glioma. Some clones in this sample may be carry-over from other donors' samples.

The chain employs TRBV10-3 and TRBJ2-5, with 8 positions matching TRBD1. Germline-derived CDR1 and CDR2 are ENHRY and SYGVKD. The V and J ends lost 0 bases and 5 bases, in that order; junction bases with no gene match: 8. The CDR3 extends over 16 amino acids. Here the CDR3 reads CAISESMSRGQETQYF. CDR3 nucleotide sequence: TGTGCCATCAGTGAGTCGATGAGCAGGGGGCAGGAGACCCAGTACTTC.

This chain connects TRBV5-1 to TRBJ1-2; unclear D gene. The CDR3 sequence is 12 residues long. Trimming took off 4 bases at V and 8 bases at J, with 12 bases between the two ends. Germline V gene sequence: CDR1 SGHRS, CDR2 YFSETQ. CDR3 loop: CASSINSEGYTF. DNA for the CDR3: TGCGCCAGCAGCATCAACAGTGAAGGCTACACCTTC.

The chain has TRBV6-1 and TRBJ2-7, with 10 bases aligning to TRBD2. The CDR3 is made up of 16 amino acids. The germline V gene encodes CDR1 MNHNS and CDR2 SASEGT. Germline trimming cut 4 bases from V and 6 bases from J; bases unmatched to any gene: 12. The CDR3, as DNA: TGTGCCAGCAGTGCGCTGGGCAGCGGGGGGGCCGGCGAGCAGTACTTC. It specifies CASSALGSGGAGEQYF.

This clone showed up just a few times. The rearrangement joins TRBV10-1 to TRBJ2-5, with 10 bases that match TRBD2. Per the germline V gene, CDR1 is WNHNN and CDR2 is SYGVQD (reference sequence). The CDR3 contains 14 residues. Trimming removed 5 bases from V and 5 bases from J; junction bases left unmatched: 5. CDR3 sequence reads: CASSPSGGGETQYF. The CDR3 nucleotides are TGCGCCAGCAGTCCTAGCGGGGGTGGGGAGACCCAGTACTTC.

V gene TRBV6-1 combines with J gene TRBJ2-5; 7 nucleotides align to TRBD1. Germline V CDR1 and CDR2: MNHNS, SASEGT. This CDR3 has 15 residues. Germline trimming cut 4 bases from V and 5 bases from J; bases unmatched to any gene: 10. The CDR3 sequence: CASSALRDSMETQYF. Here the CDR3 DNA reads TGTGCCAGCAGTGCCCTCCGGGACAGTATGGAGACCCAGTACTTC.

The genes are TRBV5-5 and TRBJ1-4, with D perhaps TRBD1 (6 bases). Germline-derived CDR1 and CDR2 are SGHKS and YYEKEE (reference sequence). The ends were cut back, 2 bases at V and 1 base at J, with 18 bases in the middle. CDR3 size: 18 residues. The CDR3 spells CASSFSVGGGGTNEKLFF. The CDR3 DNA is TGTGCCAGCAGCTTCTCTGTCGGGGGAGGGGGAACTAATGAAAAACTGTTTTTT. The whole variable domain, filled in from reference TRBV5-5 and TRBJ1-4, reads DAGVTQSPTHLIKTRGQQVTLRCSPISGHKSVSWYQQVLGQGPQFIFQYYEKEERGRGNFPDRFSARQFPNYSSELNVNALLLGDSALYLCASSFSVGGGGTNEKLFFGSGTQLSVL.

V and J are TRBV4-1 and TRBJ1-5; no clear D. Trimming pared 4 bases from V and 6 bases from J, leaving 19 bases between. Looked up from germline, CDR1 is MGHRA and CDR2 is YSYEKL. There are 16 residues in the CDR3. The CDR3 bases are TGCGCCAGCAGCCCTACCCCGACCGCCCGAAGTCAGCCCCAGCATTTT. Amino acid sequence: CASSPTPTARSQPQHF.

CDR3 bases: TGTGCCAGCAGTTTAAGGCAGGGGAGTTATGGCTACACCTTC. The encoded protein is CASSLRQGSYGYTF. The chain uses TRBV27 and TRBJ1-2, with D possibly matching TRBD1 (6 bases). This CDR3 has 14 residues. The germline CDR1 and CDR2 sequences are MNHEY and SMNVEV (reference sequence). The V end was cut by 2 bases, the J end by 5 bases, with 12 bases between.

This sequence joins TRBV6-5 and TRBJ1-2; possible D gene TRBD1, 6 bases. Deletions cut 0 bases from V and 6 bases from J, with 14 bases between. Germline CDR1 MNHEY, CDR2 SVGAGI. The CDR3 consists of 15 residues. In DNA, the CDR3 is TGTGCCAGCAGTTACTCATACAGGGTCTTGGATGGCTACACCTTC. This translates into CASSYSYRVLDGYTF.

The V and J genes are TRBV20-1 and TRBJ1-1; weak D call: TRBD1 (6 bases). Germline V CDR1 and CDR2: DFQATT, SNEGSKA (reference sequence). The CDR3 runs 11 residues. The CDR3 is CSVARGTEAFF. The CDR3, as DNA: TGCAGCGTAGCCAGGGGAACTGAAGCTTTCTTT.

V is TRBV6-1 and J is TRBJ1-2; the D is unclear. This CDR3 has 12 amino acids. The germline V gene has CDR1 MNHNS and CDR2 SASEGT. V lost 7 bases and J 8 bases, leaving 14 bases between the germline ends. The CDR3 DNA sequence: TGTGCCAGCACCTCCGGCGGTGGAGGCTACACCTTC. Translating it yields CASTSGGGGYTF.

This chain uses TRBV9 with TRBJ2-2, with D unresolved. The germline V gene has CDR1 SGDLS and CDR2 YYNGEE. V was trimmed by 0 bases and J by 1 base, leaving 13 bases between them. The CDR3 has 17 amino acids. CDR3 DNA sequence: TGTGCCAGCAGCGTAGGGAGTGTGGGGAAGAACACCGGGGAGCTGTTTTTT. Translated, it gives CASSVGSVGKNTGELFF.

The chain recombines TRBV9 with TRBJ2-7, with a tentative D call TRBD1 (6 bases). Germline CDR1 SGDLS, CDR2 YYNGEE. The CDR3 is 15 amino acids. The V end lost 0 bases, the J end lost 4 bases, and 14 bases lay between the germline ends. As DNA, the CDR3 is TGTGCCAGCAGCGTAGGCCCAGGCAGGGGTTACGAGCAGTACTTC. Its protein is CASSVGPGRGYEQYF.

The chain uses TRBV9 and TRBJ2-1; D might be TRBD2 (5 bases). The germline CDR1 and CDR2 sequences are SGDLS and YYNGEE. The CDR3 length is 15 residues. The V gene lost 3 bases and the J gene lost 3 bases, with 13 bases spanning the gap. The CDR3 DNA is TGTGCCAGCAGCGGAAGAGGGCAATACTACAATGAGCAGTTCTTC. This codes for CASSGRGQYYNEQFF.

The chain recombines TRBV7-3 with TRBJ1-1; D not certain. This CDR3 contains 14 residues. The V end lost 5 bases, the J end lost 7 bases, and 17 bases lay between the germline ends. Per germline, CDR1 SGHTA and CDR2 FQGTGA. CDR3: CASSLTGKTGEAFF. The CDR3 DNA sequence: TGTGCCAGCAGCCTTACCGGAAAGACCGGTGAAGCTTTCTTT. The full variable domain, completed using reference TRBV7-3 and TRBJ1-1, is GAGVSQTPSNKVTEKGKYVELRCDPISGHTALYWYRQSLGQGPEFLIYFQGTGAADDSGLPNDRFFAVRPEGSVSTLKIQRTERGDSAVYLCASSLTGKTGEAFFGQGTRLTVV.

The chain carries TRBV6-5 and TRBJ2-3, with no clear D. CDR1 is MNHEY, CDR2 SVGAGI, per germline. V lost 6 bases, J lost 0 bases, and 7 bases lay in between. The length of the CDR3 is 13 residues. Here the CDR3 reads CASRRESTDTQYF. CDR3 nucleotide sequence: TGTGCCAGCAGACGAGAGAGCACAGATACGCAGTATTTT.

This chain links TRBV9 with TRBJ2-3; possible D gene TRBD2, 5 bases. The CDR3 runs 15 residues. Germline lookup yields CDR1 SGDLS and CDR2 YYNGEE. V was clipped by 4 bases and J by 6 bases, with 18 bases between them. The CDR3 reads CASSSEHRGSDTQYF. DNA for the CDR3: TGTGCCAGCAGCTCCGAGCACCGGGGATCGGATACGCAGTATTTT.

The chain is built from TRBV2 and TRBJ2-7, with D unresolved. Germline V gene lookup returns CDR1 SNHLY and CDR2 FYNNEI. V lost 3 bases and J 4 bases, leaving 4 bases between the germline ends. The CDR3 spans 11 residues. The CDR3 loop is CASSDEYEQYF. The CDR3 DNA reads as TGTGCCAGCAGTGACGAATACGAGCAGTACTTC.

The genes are TRBV19 and TRBJ2-1; 10 bases line up with TRBD2. After removal of 4 bases from V and 6 bases from J, the junction contained 6 bases not matched to a gene. Germline CDR1 LNHDA, CDR2 SQIVND (reference sequence). The CDR3 contains 15 residues. CDR3 residues: CASSKSSGGFNEQFF. The CDR3 DNA is TGTGCCAGTAGTAAATCTAGCGGGGGATTCAATGAGCAGTTCTTC.